A single sample gave rise to the 32 T cell receptor beta chains below, sequenced in a study of T-cell reconstitution after alpha-beta-depleted transplantation in children. Molecular barcoding with unique molecular identifiers was used for the TCRbeta library. TCRdb re-called the PCR reads with MiXCR, one entry per CDR3 protein. The sample includes about 230,000 distinct CDR3 sequences, around 12% of them seen just once. The material was PBMCs from the stem cell graft donor, obtained from the stem cell graft. These receptors were collected from a human donor who donated a stem cell graft to a child with acute lymphoblastic leukemia.

This clonotype has more than one count but fewer than ten. The J gene is TRBJ2-6, the V gene TRBV4-3; unclear D gene. CDR1 LGHNA and CDR2 YSLEER come from the germline V gene. V lost 2 bases and J 1 base, leaving 6 bases between the germline ends. The CDR3 extends over 15 amino acids. This chain's CDR3 is CASSQMVSGANVLTF. For the CDR3, the DNA is TGCGCCAGCAGCCAAATGGTATCTGGGGCCAACGTCCTGACTTTC.

This clonotype was counted once. This sequence may be a read error, since a much larger clone differs from it by one base. The chain couples TRBV5-5 to TRBJ2-1; TRBD2 agrees at 10 bases. Germline CDR1 SGHKS, CDR2 YYEKEE (reference sequence). There are 15 residues in the CDR3. The V and J ends lost 6 bases and 6 bases, in that order; junction bases with no gene match: 9. CDR3 sequence: CASTSISGRSNEQFF. CDR3 nucleotides: TGTGCCAGCACCTCGATTAGCGGGAGGAGCAATGAGCAGTTCTTC.

The chain carries TRBV6-5 and TRBJ1-3, with D tentatively TRBD1 (6 bases). The ends were cut back, 0 bases at V and 0 bases at J, with 12 bases in the middle. The CDR3 extends over 17 amino acids. In germline, CDR1 is MNHEY, CDR2 SVGAGI. The CDR3 region is CASSYSVGASSGNTIYF. DNA of the CDR3: TGTGCCAGCAGTTACTCAGTGGGGGCTAGCTCTGGAAACACCATATATTTT.

The sample holds many counts of this clonotype. The chain uses TRBV10-3 and TRBJ2-1, with no clear D. The V end was cut by 2 bases, the J end by 7 bases, with 6 bases between. CDR1 is ENHRY and CDR2 is SYGVKD in the germline V gene. The CDR3 totals 12 residues. This CDR3 reads CAISERKNEQFF. CDR3 sequence (DNA): TGTGCCATCAGTGAGAGAAAGAATGAGCAGTTCTTC.

In this sample, this clonotype turned up a few times. This sequence joins TRBV5-1 and TRBJ2-2; D not resolved. The CDR3 is made up of 15 amino acids. V was trimmed by 2 bases and J by 1 base, leaving 9 bases between them. CDR1 and CDR2 (germline): SGHRS, YFSETQ. Written as DNA, the CDR3 is TGCGCCAGCAGCTTTTTAACCGGGAACACCGGGGAGCTGTTTTTT. This codes for CASSFLTGNTGELFF. Looking up the rest from reference TRBV5-1 and TRBJ2-2 gives the full variable domain: KAGVTQTPRYLIKTRGQQVTLSCSPISGHRSVSWYQQTPGQGLQFLFEYFSETQRNKGNFPGRFSGRQFSNSRSEMNVSTLELGDSALYLCASSFLTGNTGELFFGEGSRLTVL.

This clonotype was observed many times. The V gene is TRBV7-9, the J gene TRBJ1-1; D uncertain. The CDR3 length is 19 residues. Germline-derived CDR1 and CDR2 are SEHNR and FQNEAQ (reference sequence). V was cut by 2 bases and J by 0 bases, with 22 bases left in between. The CDR3 DNA follows: TGTGCCAGCAGCTTAAGCCGCGACACCCGTTCCCTTATGAACACTGAAGCTTTCTTT. Residues: CASSLSRDTRSLMNTEAFF.

Many counts were recorded for this clonotype. V usage is TRBV12-3 or TRBV12-4 and J usage is TRBJ2-7; D is perhaps TRBD2 (7 bases). Trimming pared 3 bases from V and 5 bases from J, leaving 11 bases between. This CDR3 spans 13 amino acids. CDR3 region: CASSLGGADEQYF. CDR3 DNA sequence: TGTGCCAGCAGTTTGGGGGGGGCCGACGAGCAGTACTTC.

At least ten counts were recorded for this clonotype. The chain carries TRBV18 and TRBJ2-7; D might be TRBD2 (5 bases). The V end lost 3 bases, the J end lost 0 bases, and 9 bases lay between the germline ends. The CDR3 runs 14 residues. Germline V gene lookup returns CDR1 KGHSH and CDR2 LQKENI. This CDR3 is CASSPRGDSYEQYF. The CDR3 nucleotides are TGTGCCAGCTCACCCCGGGGAGACTCCTACGAGCAGTACTTC.

This clonotype was recorded at least ten times. The CDR3 loop reads CATSRFLADGELFF. CDR3 coding DNA: TGTGCCACCAGCAGGTTTCTAGCGGACGGGGAGCTGTTTTTT. The chain has TRBV15 and TRBJ2-2, with 7 bases identical to TRBD2. The trim removed 3 bases at V and 7 bases at J, leaving 5 bases unmatched. Germline values: CDR1 LNHNV, CDR2 YYDKDF (reference sequence). The CDR3 loop spans 14 amino acids.

The chain uses TRBV7-9 and TRBJ1-2; D is undetermined. In germline, CDR1 is SEHNR, CDR2 FQNEAQ (reference sequence). Trimming removed 6 bases at V and 8 bases at J, with 13 bases between. The length of the CDR3 is 12 residues. As DNA, the CDR3 is TGTGCCAGCAGTCGGGGTGGTTGGGGCTACACCTTC. Protein product: CASSRGGWGYTF.

About this clonotype itself: Since no conserved phenylalanine or tryptophan closes the CDR3, a read error is the likely cause. The chain recombines TRBV4-2 with TRBJ1-1; D is undetermined. From germline, CDR1 is LGHNA and CDR2 YNFKEQ. Trimming removed 1 base at V and 1 base at J, with 10 bases between. This CDR3 has 15 amino acids. The CDR3 protein is CASSQVRETNTEAFL. The DNA for the CDR3 is TGTGCCAGCAGCCAAGTAAGAGAGACGAACACTGAAGCTTTCCTT.

This clonotype was seen ten or more times. The chain is built from TRBV12-3 or TRBV12-4 and TRBJ1-3; D remains unclear. CDR3 length: 12 residues. The germline V and J ends were trimmed by 10 bases and 2 bases, with 9 bases remaining between them. As DNA, the CDR3 is TGTGCCACAAGTGAAACTGGAAACACCATATATTTT. Its protein is CATSETGNTIYF.

This clonotype was observed at least ten times. This chain links TRBV12-3 or TRBV12-4 with TRBJ2-5; D gene ambiguous. V was pared by 4 bases and J by 5 bases, with 8 bases between. This CDR3 spans 12 amino acids. DNA of the CDR3: TGTGCCAGCAGTTCGGGCGTCGAGACCCAGTACTTC. Translating gives CASSSGVETQYF.

The chain combines TRBV19 with TRBJ2-3; TRBD1 matches at 9 bases. This CDR3 region has 15 residues. Per germline, CDR1 LNHDA and CDR2 SQIVND (reference sequence). The ends lost 6 bases at V and 1 base at J; junction bases unmatched: 5. The CDR3 DNA sequence: TGTGCCAGTAGACACAGGGGGCGCGGCACAGATACGCAGTATTTT. It yields the protein CASRHRGRGTDTQYF.

In this sample, this clonotype turned up many times. The chain is built from TRBV9 and TRBJ1-2, with 7 positions matching TRBD1. Germline lookup yields CDR1 SGDLS and CDR2 YYNGEE. CDR3 length: 17 amino acids. Germline trimming cut 0 bases from V and 6 bases from J; bases unmatched to any gene: 14. This CDR3 is CASSVGPGTDLRNGYTF. CDR3 in DNA: TGTGCCAGCAGCGTAGGTCCCGGGACAGACTTGAGGAATGGCTACACCTTC.

With regard to this clonotype: A much larger clone sits a single nucleotide away, making a read error possible. V and J are TRBV11-2 and TRBJ2-1; D unclear. CDR3 length: 15 amino acids. The germline CDR1 and CDR2 sequences are SGHAT and FQNNGV. The CDR3 DNA is TGTGCCAGCAGCTTAGAGTATAGCTCCTACAATGAGGAGTTCTTC. Translated, it gives CASSLEYSSYNEEFF. Full variable domain (missing parts from reference TRBV11-2 and TRBJ2-1): EAGVAQSPRYKIIEKRQSVAFWCNPISGHATLYWYQQILGQGPKLLIQFQNNGVVDDSQLPKDRFSAERLKGVDSTLKIQPAKLEDSAVYLCASSLEYSSYNEEFFGPGTRLTVL.

This clonotype was observed many times. V and J are TRBV25-1 and TRBJ2-1, with no clear D. The germline V and J ends were trimmed by 1 base and 12 bases, with 13 bases remaining between them. Looked up from germline, CDR1 is MGHDK and CDR2 is SYGVNS. The CDR3 spans 13 residues. The CDR3 loop reads CASSEFGQETQFF. CDR3 coding DNA: TGTGCCAGCAGTGAATTTGGGCAGGAGACGCAGTTCTTC. Using reference TRBV25-1 and TRBJ2-1 for the parts outside the CDR3, the full variable domain is EADIYQTPRYLVIGTGKKITLECSQTMGHDKMYWYQQDPGMELHLIHYSYGVNSTEKGDLSSESTVSRIRTEHFPLTLESARPSHTSQYLCASSEFGQETQFFGPGTRLTVL.

The chain combines TRBV20-1 with TRBJ1-1; D call uncertain. The germline V gene encodes CDR1 DFQATT and CDR2 SNEGSKA (reference sequence). The CDR3 runs 12 residues. The V gene lost 6 bases and the J gene lost 8 bases, with 16 bases spanning the gap. CDR3 sequence: CSAVRYGSEAFF. The DNA of the CDR3 is TGCAGTGCGGTCAGGTATGGCTCAGAAGCTTTCTTT.

This clonotype was seen at least ten times. CDR3 sequence: CASRPHQAETQYF. In DNA form, the CDR3 reads TGTGCCAGCAGGCCTCACCAAGCAGAGACCCAGTACTTC. The chain joins TRBV27 to TRBJ2-5; D uncertain. This CDR3 comprises 13 residues. Trimming left V 6 bases short and J 4 bases short, with 12 bases between. The germline V gene encodes CDR1 MNHEY and CDR2 SMNVEV (reference sequence).

The rearrangement uses TRBV11-2 and TRBJ1-2; 7 positions agree with TRBD1. The CDR3 loop spans 15 amino acids. Germline lookup yields CDR1 SGHAT and CDR2 FQNNGV. The V segment lost 5 bases and the J segment 1 base; nucleotides outside the gene matches: 7. CDR3 DNA sequence: TGTGCCAGCAGCCACGGGACAGATAATAACTATGGCTACACCTTC. Protein sequence: CASSHGTDNNYGYTF.

The table lists this clonotype with many counts. The rearrangement joins TRBV12-3 or TRBV12-4 to TRBJ2-3; a possible D gene is TRBD2 (6 bases). This CDR3 has 15 residues. Trimming stripped 3 bases from V and 2 bases from J, with 12 bases between. CDR3 residues: CASSFAGGDTDTQYF. Written as DNA, the CDR3 is TGTGCCAGCAGTTTTGCCGGGGGTGACACAGATACGCAGTATTTT.

This clonotype was counted many times. V and J are TRBV5-6 and TRBJ1-6; D not certain. There are 14 residues in the CDR3. The germline gives CDR1 SGHDT, CDR2 YYEEEE. V lost 4 bases to trimming and J lost 10 bases, with 15 bases between them. The CDR3 DNA sequence: TGTGCCAGCAGCCTGGACGCAACGGGGTCACCCCTCCACTTT. Encoded protein: CASSLDATGSPLHF.

Ten or more counts support this clonotype. The chain couples TRBV10-3 to TRBJ2-7, with D perhaps matching TRBD2 (5 bases). Looked up from germline, CDR1 is ENHRY and CDR2 is SYGVKD. Trimming removed 7 bases at V and 1 base at J, with 32 bases between. This CDR3 is built from 20 residues. The CDR3 loop is CAIKVRGSWRPDYLSYEQYF. In DNA, the CDR3 is TGTGCCATCAAGGTCCGTGGCTCCTGGAGGCCTGACTACCTATCCTACGAGCAGTACTTC.

There are many counts of this clonotype. V is TRBV5-6 and J is TRBJ2-5; D is possibly TRBD1 (6 bases). CDR3 length: 16 amino acids. The germline V gene encodes CDR1 SGHDT and CDR2 YYEEEE. The V end lost 7 bases, the J end lost 0 bases, and 19 bases lay between the germline ends. This CDR3 is CASESSGESYQETQYF. The CDR3 nucleotides read TGTGCCAGCGAGTCCTCAGGGGAGAGCTACCAAGAGACCCAGTACTTC.

This clonotype turned up a few times. This rearrangement joins TRBV29-1 to TRBJ1-2, with D perhaps matching TRBD1 (6 bases). The V gene lost 5 bases and the J gene lost 8 bases, with 12 bases spanning the gap. The CDR3 spans 11 residues. The germline V gene has CDR1 SQVTM and CDR2 ANQGSEA. CDR3 coding DNA: TGCAGCGTTTGGGGGGGGCCGGGCTACACCTTC. It specifies CSVWGGPGYTF.

The rearrangement uses TRBV4-2 and TRBJ2-2; 11 bases map to TRBD2. The CDR3 runs to 19 residues. V lost 0 bases to trimming and J lost 6 bases; unmatched junction nucleotides: 12. Per the germline V gene, CDR1 is LGHNA and CDR2 is YNFKEQ. The CDR3 sequence: CASSQESLAGGRIPGELFF. The CDR3 nucleotides read TGTGCCAGCAGCCAAGAATCCCTAGCGGGAGGAAGGATTCCCGGGGAGCTGTTTTTT.

This clonotype was counted ten times or more. For the CDR3, the DNA is TGTGCCAGCAGCGCAGGACAGGCAATGAACACTGAAGCTTTCTTT. Translating it yields CASSAGQAMNTEAFF. J is TRBJ1-1 and V is TRBV9; 7 positions match TRBD1. Germline V gives CDR1 SGDLS, CDR2 YYNGEE. With V trimmed by 3 bases and J by 0 bases, 5 bases remained unmatched. This CDR3 contains 15 residues.

Many counts were recorded for this clonotype. This chain joins TRBV6-2 or TRBV6-3 and TRBJ1-2; unclear D gene. Germline V lookup: CDR1 MNHEY, CDR2 SVGEGT. V dropped 4 bases and J dropped 4 bases, with 10 bases sitting between them. The length of the CDR3 is 13 residues. The CDR3 loop is CASSSRQFYGYTF. In DNA, the CDR3 is TGTGCCAGCAGTTCCCGGCAATTCTATGGCTACACCTTC.

At least ten counts were recorded for this clonotype. The chain joins TRBV27 to TRBJ2-1; the D is unclear. V lost 5 bases to trimming and J lost 8 bases, with 7 bases between them. Germline loops: CDR1 MNHEY, CDR2 SMNVEV (reference sequence). CDR3 size: 11 residues. The CDR3 DNA reads TGTGCCAGCAGTCAAAATCATGAGCAGTTCTTC. Protein: CASSQNHEQFF.

This clonotype was counted at least ten times. The V call is TRBV27, the J call TRBJ1-2, with 8 bases lining up with TRBD1. This CDR3 has 14 residues. V lost 5 bases and J lost 7; bases outside the gene matches: 9. Per the germline V gene, CDR1 is MNHEY and CDR2 is SMNVEV (reference sequence). The CDR3 nucleotides are TGTGCCAGCAGTCCTAACCAGGGGGCGAGTGGCTACACCTTC. Protein: CASSPNQGASGYTF.

This clonotype was seen many times. CDR3 DNA: TGCGCCAGCAGCTGGGGGGCAGGGCGCGAACACGAGCAGTACTTC. Its protein is CASSWGAGREHEQYF. This rearrangement joins TRBV5-1 to TRBJ2-7; D may be TRBD1 or TRBD2 (6 bases each). CDR3 length: 15 residues. In germline, CDR1 is SGHRS, CDR2 YFSETQ. The V gene lost 3 bases and the J gene lost 5 bases, with 18 bases spanning the gap. Supplemented by reference TRBV5-1 and TRBJ2-7, the full variable domain reads KAGVTQTPRYLIKTRGQQVTLSCSPISGHRSVSWYQQTPGQGLQFLFEYFSETQRNKGNFPGRFSGRQFSNSRSEMNVSTLELGDSALYLCASSWGAGREHEQYFGPGTRLTVT.

In its sample, this clonotype was seen many times. V gene TRBV18 combines with J gene TRBJ2-5; D is undetermined. V lost 3 bases and J 2 bases, leaving 10 bases between the germline ends. Germline loops: CDR1 KGHSH, CDR2 LQKENI. The CDR3 length is 14 residues. The CDR3 DNA reads TGTGCCAGCTCACCTATGATCCTTCAAGAGACCCAGTACTTC. This gives the protein CASSPMILQETQYF. The complete variable domain, with remaining parts taken from reference TRBV18 and TRBJ2-5, reads NAGVMQNPRHLVRRRGQEARLRCSPMKGHSHVYWYRQLPEEGLKFMVYLQKENIIDESGMPKERFSAEFPKEGPSILRIQQVVRGDSAAYFCASSPMILQETQYFGPGTRLLVL.